The next 11 T cell receptor beta chains were all read from a single sample in a study of cytomegalovirus exposure and HLA in healthy donors. The PCR used 60 Vbeta and 13 Jbeta primers. The data were produced by immunoSEQ multiplex PCR, yet TCRdb's version contains in-frame clones alone and is incomplete. The profile shows 150,000 to 200,000 clones, roughly 72% of them singletons. Sequenced sample: PBMCs. The receptor set was obtained from a woman in her 30s in good health and CMV-seropositive.

The chain has TRBV4-1 and TRBJ1-1, with 7 nucleotides matching TRBD1. The CDR3 extends over 14 amino acids. Germline V gene sequence: CDR1 MGHRA, CDR2 YSYEKL. Trimming took 3 bases from V and 3 from J; bases not matched to a gene: 4. The CDR3 loop is CASSQTGSDTEAFF. The CDR3 bases are TGCGCCAGCAGCCAGACAGGGTCGGACACTGAAGCTTTCTTT.

The chain has TRBV6-5 and TRBJ1-1; weak D call: TRBD1 (6 bases). V dropped 2 bases and J dropped 11 bases, with 18 bases sitting between them. Germline V gene sequence: CDR1 MNHEY, CDR2 SVGAGI. The CDR3 consists of 14 residues. The CDR3 sequence: CASSYQASGEMAFF. CDR3 in DNA: TGTGCCAGCAGTTACCAAGCTTCAGGGGAGATGGCTTTCTTT.

The chain recombines TRBV2 with TRBJ1-5; D perhaps matches TRBD1 (6 bases). From germline, CDR1 is SNHLY and CDR2 FYNNEI. The V end lost 2 bases, the J end lost 1 base, and 18 bases lay between the germline ends. This CDR3 region has 18 residues. The CDR3 region is CASSESSPGGASNQPQHF. CDR3 DNA: TGTGCCAGCAGTGAATCCTCCCCGGGGGGGGCAAGCAATCAGCCCCAGCATTTT.

The V and J genes are TRBV5-6 and TRBJ2-7; a possible D gene is TRBD1 (6 bases). Germline V gives CDR1 SGHDT, CDR2 YYEEEE. V was cut by 2 bases and J by 1 base, with 13 bases left in between. This CDR3 region has 15 residues. CDR3 region: CASSLETGKSYEQYF. The DNA of the CDR3 is TGTGCCAGCAGCTTAGAAACAGGGAAATCCTACGAGCAGTACTTC.

The chain carries TRBV18 and TRBJ2-1; 12 bases match TRBD2. This CDR3 comprises 15 residues. J was trimmed by 9 bases and V by 3 bases; bases with no gene match: 6. CDR1 and CDR2 from the germline V gene are KGHSH and LQKENI. The CDR3 spells CASSPLGLAGSEQFF. CDR3 coding DNA: TGTGCCAGCTCACCCCTCGGACTAGCGGGGAGTGAGCAGTTCTTC.

The genes are TRBV27 and TRBJ2-7, with 7 bases fitting TRBD1. Germline trimming cut 6 bases from V and 1 base from J; bases unmatched to any gene: 6. Germline V gene lookup returns CDR1 MNHEY and CDR2 SMNVEV (reference sequence). The CDR3 is 14 residues long. CDR3 region: CASSPWDRSYEQYF. In DNA form, the CDR3 reads TGTGCCAGCAGCCCCTGGGACAGATCCTACGAGCAGTACTTC.

V and J are TRBV6-5 and TRBJ1-1; 10 positions match TRBD1. Per germline, CDR1 MNHEY and CDR2 SVGAGI. The J segment lost 4 bases and the V segment lost 2 bases, leaving 4 bases of the junction unmatched. This CDR3 spans 15 amino acids. The CDR3 region has the DNA TGTGCCAGCAGTTACGACAGGGGGCAGGCCACTGAAGCTTTCTTT. This encodes CASSYDRGQATEAFF.

The CDR3 spells CASSRAGTGTGELFF. The CDR3 region has the DNA TGTGCCAGCTCACGTGCCGGGACAGGGACCGGGGAGCTGTTTTTT. The gene calls are TRBV18 and TRBJ2-2, with 9 nucleotides matching TRBD1. CDR3 length equals 15 residues. J gave up 5 bases and V 4 bases, and 5 bases lay outside the gene matches. In germline, CDR1 is KGHSH, CDR2 LQKENI.

This clone was counted only a few times. The chain joins TRBV5-6 to TRBJ2-7, with a possible D match to TRBD1 (6 bases). In germline, CDR1 is SGHDT, CDR2 YYEEEE. The CDR3 covers 14 residues. The ends were cut back, 0 bases at V and 4 bases at J, with 11 bases in the middle. The CDR3 nucleotides read TGTGCCAGCAGCTTGGGGACAGAGATATACGAGCAGTACTTC. Protein: CASSLGTEIYEQYF.

The chain recombines TRBV6-6 with TRBJ2-3, with TRBD2 matching 7 bases. The trim removed 7 bases at V and 2 bases at J, leaving 6 bases unmatched. The CDR3 is 14 amino acids. The germline V gene has CDR1 MNHNY and CDR2 SVGAGI (reference sequence). Here the CDR3 DNA reads TGTGCCAGCAATCTAGCGGCGAACACAGATACGCAGTATTTT. As protein: CASNLAANTDTQYF.

This chain uses TRBV6-5 with TRBJ1-2; 8 nucleotides agree with TRBD1. CDR1 is MNHEY, CDR2 SVGAGI, per germline. J gave up 7 bases and V 2 bases, and 6 bases lay outside the gene matches. CDR3 size: 14 residues. The CDR3 DNA reads TGTGCCAGCAGTTACGACAGGGGATATAGTGGCTACACCTTC. Translation gives CASSYDRGYSGYTF.